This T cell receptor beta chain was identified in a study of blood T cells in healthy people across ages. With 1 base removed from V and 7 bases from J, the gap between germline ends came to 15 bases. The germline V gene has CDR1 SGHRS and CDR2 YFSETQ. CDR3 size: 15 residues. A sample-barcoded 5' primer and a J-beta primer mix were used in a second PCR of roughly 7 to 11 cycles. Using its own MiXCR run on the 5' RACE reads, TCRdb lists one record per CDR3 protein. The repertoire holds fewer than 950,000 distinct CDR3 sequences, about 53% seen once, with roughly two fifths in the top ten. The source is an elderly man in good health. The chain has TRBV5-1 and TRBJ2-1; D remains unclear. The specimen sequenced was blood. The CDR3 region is CASSLSRALRNEQFF. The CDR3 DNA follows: TGCGCCAGCAGCTTGTCCCGGGCCTTAAGGAATGAGCAGTTCTTC.